The rows below give T cell receptor beta chains drawn from one sample of a study of somatic mutations in cytotoxic T cells in rheumatoid arthritis. The protocol was immunoSEQ multiplex PCR, while the TCRdb copy is restricted to in-frame clones and leaves out a portion. The sample gives about 19,000 clones, about four fifths of which show up once; 13% to 15% is in the top ten. The sequencing input was CD8+ T cells sorted from blood. Every receptor here comes from an adult with rheumatoid arthritis. Both conserved end residues are part of each CDR3. D genes are given only for firm matches. Rows give clone size only sometimes, using once, few, many, or a class for an expanded clone.

CDR3aa | CDR3nt | d_gene | v_gene | abundance | j_gene
CASGLTTGGAHNTEAFF | TGTGCTAGTGGTTTGACGACCGGGGGAGCCCACAACACTGAAGCTTTCTTT | . | TRBV12-5 | . | TRBJ1-1
CASSLANEQYF | TGCGCCAGCAGCTTGGCCAACGAGCAGTACTTC | . | TRBV5-1 | . | TRBJ2-7
CASSSGFPAEAFF | TGTGCCAGCAGCTCCGGGTTCCCTGCTGAAGCTTTCTTT | . | TRBV11-2 | . | TRBJ1-1
CASSQDWTDNEKLFF | TGTGCCAGCAGCCAAGATTGGACGGACAATGAAAAACTGTTTTTT | . | TRBV4-2 | . | TRBJ1-4
CASSLSGGTEAFF | TGTGCCAGCAGCTTGTCGGGGGGAACTGAAGCTTTCTTT | . | TRBV11-3 | once | TRBJ1-1
CASSLQAVDSGRRTQYF | TGTGCCAGCAGCTTACAAGCCGTGGATAGCGGGAGACGTACGCAGTATTTT | TRBD2 | TRBV11-2 | . | TRBJ2-3
CASSQTDQGTEQFF | TGCGCCAGCAGCCAGACGGACCAAGGTACCGAGCAGTTCTTC | . | TRBV4-3 | . | TRBJ2-1
CASAAGADTEAFF | TGTGCCAGCGCTGCGGGGGCTGACACTGAAGCTTTCTTT | . | TRBV27 | . | TRBJ1-1
CSVSWSSGNQPQHF | TGCAGCGTTTCCTGGTCCTCCGGCAATCAGCCCCAGCATTTT | . | TRBV29-1 | . | TRBJ1-5
CASSGLSGRDEQYF | TGCGCCAGCAGCGGGCTTAGCGGGAGGGACGAGCAGTACTTC | TRBD2 | TRBV5-1 | . | TRBJ2-7
CASSLGRASPLHF | TGTGCCAGCAGTTTGGGGCGGGCCTCACCCCTCCACTTT | . | TRBV27 | . | TRBJ1-6
CASSPGLGAYEQYF | TGTGCCAGCTCCCCCGGACTAGGGGCCTACGAGCAGTACTTC | TRBD2 | TRBV5-5 | . | TRBJ2-7
CASSLNTGELFF | TGTGCCAGCAGCTTGAACACCGGGGAGCTGTTTTTT | . | TRBV27 | . | TRBJ2-2
CASSKSPEAFF | TGTGCCAGTAGTAAGTCACCAGAAGCTTTCTTT | . | TRBV19 | few | TRBJ1-1
CASSLIGRKQETQYF | TGTGCCAGCAGTTTAATTGGGCGGAAACAAGAGACCCAGTACTTC | . | TRBV27 | . | TRBJ2-5
CASSSQVSSTDTQYF | TGTGCCAGCAGCTCACAGGTTTCTAGCACAGATACGCAGTATTTT | . | TRBV9 | . | TRBJ2-3
CASSVGVDTQYF | TGTGCCAGCAGCGTAGGGGTAGATACGCAGTATTTT | . | TRBV9 | . | TRBJ2-3
CASSFLAGGPGDTQYF | TGTGCCAGCAGCTTCCTAGCGGGAGGGCCAGGAGATACGCAGTATTTT | TRBD2 | TRBV7-9 | . | TRBJ2-3
CASSYGRERAEAFF | TGCGCCAGCAGCTATGGCCGGGAAAGGGCTGAAGCTTTCTTT | . | TRBV5-1 | . | TRBJ1-1
CASSLADEQFF | TGTGCCAGCAGCTTAGCGGATGAGCAGTTCTTC | . | TRBV7-9 | . | TRBJ2-1
CASSDPGQSPSSSGNTIYF | TGTGCCAGCAGTGACCCAGGACAGTCGCCGTCCTCCTCTGGAAACACCATATATTTT | . | TRBV6-4 | . | TRBJ1-3
CASSPGTSGSYTQYF | TGTGCCAGCAGTCCCGGGACTAGCGGGAGCTATACGCAGTATTTT | TRBD2 | TRBV2 | . | TRBJ2-3
CASSQDRGGRYEQFF | TGCGCCAGCAGCCAAGATAGAGGGGGGAGGTATGAGCAGTTCTTC | . | TRBV4-3 | . | TRBJ2-1
CASSPRTGGSDTQYF | TGTGCCAGCAGCCCCCGGACAGGGGGCTCAGATACGCAGTATTTT | TRBD1 | TRBV7-8 | . | TRBJ2-3
CASSLGSGTTDTQYF | TGTGCCAGCAGTTTAGGTAGCGGGACCACAGATACGCAGTATTTT | TRBD2 | TRBV28 | . | TRBJ2-3
CASSLGIAGAYEQYF | TGTGCCAGCAGCTTGGGAATAGCGGGGGCCTACGAGCAGTACTTC | TRBD2 | TRBV5-6 | . | TRBJ2-7
CASSQHTGGGGELFF | TGCGCCAGCAGCCAACATACAGGGGGCGGCGGGGAGCTGTTTTTT | TRBD1 | TRBV4-3 | few | TRBJ2-2
CSVLDGQGLAGELFF | TGCAGCGTGCTGGACGGACAGGGCCTCGCCGGGGAGCTGTTTTTT | TRBD1 | TRBV29-1 | . | TRBJ2-2
CASSLGLAGPGELFF | TGCGCCAGCAGCTTGGGTCTAGCGGGACCCGGGGAGCTGTTTTTT | TRBD2 | TRBV5-1 | . | TRBJ2-2
CASSVEPLDEKLFF | TGTGCCAGCAGCGTAGAACCCTTGGATGAAAAACTGTTTTTT | . | TRBV9 | . | TRBJ1-4
CASSGLRGADTQYF | TGTGCCAGCAGCGGACTGCGGGGCGCAGATACGCAGTATTTT | . | TRBV9 | . | TRBJ2-3
CASSAGTLDTGELFF | TGTGCCAGCAGCGCCGGGACCCTGGACACCGGGGAGCTGTTTTTT | . | TRBV9 | . | TRBJ2-2
CASSLKTDYNGYTF | TGTGCCAGCTCACTTAAGACTGATTATAATGGCTACACCTTC | . | TRBV18 | . | TRBJ1-2
CASCLPGGPTGELFF | TGCGCCAGCTGCCTCCCGGGAGGGCCCACCGGGGAGCTGTTTTTT | TRBD2 | TRBV5-1 | . | TRBJ2-2
CASSPWGNYGYTF | TGTGCCAGCAGCCCATGGGGTAACTATGGCTACACCTTC | . | TRBV7-2 | . | TRBJ1-2
CASSVGAGPYNEQFF | TGTGCCAGCAGCGTAGGGGCAGGCCCATACAATGAGCAGTTCTTC | . | TRBV9 | . | TRBJ2-1
CASALLAGGYNEQFF | TGCGCCAGCGCTTTACTAGCGGGAGGATACAATGAGCAGTTCTTC | TRBD2 | TRBV4-1 | . | TRBJ2-1
CAWSELAGGYNEQFF | TGTGCCTGGAGTGAACTAGCGGGAGGGTACAATGAGCAGTTCTTC | TRBD2 | TRBV30 | . | TRBJ2-1
CATSRPTQGIRQPQHF | TGTGCCACCAGCAGACCTACACAGGGAATTCGTCAGCCCCAGCATTTT | . | TRBV15 | . | TRBJ1-5
CASSTGAMNTEAFF | TGTGCCAGCTCGACAGGAGCCATGAACACTGAAGCTTTCTTT | . | TRBV27 | . | TRBJ1-1
CARERGTEAFF | TGTGCCAGGGAGCGAGGGACTGAAGCTTTCTTT | . | TRBV6-7 | few | TRBJ1-1
CASSWTGGQETQYF | TGTGCCAGCAGCTGGACAGGGGGGCAAGAGACCCAGTACTTC | TRBD1 | TRBV7-2 | . | TRBJ2-5
CASSPSWLNTEAFF | TGTGCCAGCTCTCCCAGTTGGTTGAACACTGAAGCTTTCTTT | . | TRBV18 | . | TRBJ1-1
CASHFGTENEQFF | TGTGCCAGCCACTTTGGGACGGAGAATGAGCAGTTCTTC | . | TRBV7-9 | few | TRBJ2-1
CASSPRGGRFNEQFF | TGTGCCAGCAGTCCGAGGGGCGGGAGGTTTAATGAGCAGTTCTTC | TRBD2 | TRBV27 | once | TRBJ2-1
CASSQTYGTPEAFF | TGTGCCAGCAGCCAGACGTACGGTACCCCTGAAGCTTTCTTT | . | TRBV7-9 | few | TRBJ1-1
CASSKGTSGRTSSYNEQFF | TGTGCCAGTAGTAAGGGGACTAGCGGGAGGACCTCCTCCTACAATGAGCAGTTCTTC | TRBD2 | TRBV19 | . | TRBJ2-1
CASSEAEGGQPQHF | TGTGCCAGCAGTGAAGCGGAAGGGGGACAGCCCCAGCATTTT | . | TRBV6-1 | . | TRBJ1-5
CASSLAGQPQHF | TGTGCCAGCAGCCTCGCCGGGCAGCCCCAGCATTTT | . | TRBV7-9 | . | TRBJ1-5
CASSSTGGNSPLHF | TGTGCCAGCAGTTCGACAGGGGGAAATTCACCCCTCCACTTT | TRBD1 | TRBV27 | . | TRBJ1-6